The 27 T cell receptor beta chains listed next were all sequenced from one sample in a study of blood T cell repertoires in COVID-19. Sequenced by immunoSEQ multiplex PCR; TCRdb stores in-frame clones only, minus some. This table has about 140,000 clones, 81% appearing once. Material for sequencing was peripheral blood. The source is a human donor in a cohort sampled during active COVID-19.

The chain carries TRBV6-5 and TRBJ2-2, with D unresolved. The V gene's germline CDR1 is MNHEY and CDR2 SVGAGI. Between the trimmed V and J ends, which lost 7 bases and 5 bases, there was a span of 11 bases. CDR3 size: 13 residues. The CDR3 sequence: CASKLSLTGELFF. DNA for the CDR3: TGTGCCAGCAAGCTCTCATTGACCGGGGAGCTGTTTTTT.

The chain links TRBV7-9 to TRBJ2-7, with TRBD1 matching 12 bases. Germline assignment: CDR1 SEHNR and CDR2 FQNEAQ (reference sequence). This CDR3 contains 15 residues. With V trimmed by 0 bases and J by 5 bases, 2 bases remained unmatched. In nucleotides, the CDR3 is TGTGCCAGCAGCTTAGCGGGACAGGGGGCAGACGAGCAGTACTTC. The encoded protein is CASSLAGQGADEQYF.

In the case of this clone: One end of the junction fails to match germline, which may point to a read error. Other DNA sequences from this sample encode an identical CDR3 as well. CDR3 nucleotide sequence: TGCGCCAGCAGCGTAGACCCGGACTCGGGCGAGCAGTACTTC. Its protein product is CASSVDPDSGEQYF. The chain employs TRBV9 and TRBJ2-7; TRBD2 is a possible D gene (5 bases). From germline, CDR1 is SGDLS and CDR2 YYNGEE. CDR3 size: 14 residues.

V and J are TRBV5-1 and TRBJ2-7, with D possibly matching TRBD2 (5 bases). The CDR3 covers 15 residues. V dropped 2 bases and J dropped 6 bases, with 18 bases sitting between them. From germline, CDR1 is SGHRS and CDR2 YFSETQ. This chain's CDR3 is CASSFEPSKSGEQYF. Written as DNA, the CDR3 is TGCGCCAGCAGCTTTGAGCCTAGTAAGAGCGGCGAGCAGTACTTC. The whole variable domain, filled in from reference TRBV5-1 and TRBJ2-7, reads KAGVTQTPRYLIKTRGQQVTLSCSPISGHRSVSWYQQTPGQGLQFLFEYFSETQRNKGNFPGRFSGRQFSNSRSEMNVSTLELGDSALYLCASSFEPSKSGEQYFGPGTRLTVT.

CDR3 in DNA: TGTGCCAGCAGCTTTGTGGGTAGCGGGAGATTAATGGACTACAATGAGCAGTTCTTC. This gives the protein CASSFVGSGRLMDYNEQFF. The chain employs TRBV7-3 and TRBJ2-1; TRBD2 matches at 9 bases. Losses at the gene ends were 3 bases for V and 3 bases for J; bases not matched to a gene: 15. CDR3 size: 19 residues. Germline lookup yields CDR1 SGHTA and CDR2 FQGTGA.

The chain is built from TRBV7-2 and TRBJ2-7, with D maybe TRBD2 (6 bases). The germline CDR1 and CDR2 sequences are SGHTA and FQGNSA. The V and J ends lost 5 bases and 0 bases respectively, with 20 bases between them. The CDR3 has 17 residues. CDR3 protein: CASSTRPTSRNSYEQYF. The CDR3 region has the DNA TGTGCCAGCAGCACAAGGCCGACTAGTCGAAACTCCTACGAGCAGTACTTC.

This clone has only a few counts. The chain uses TRBV7-2 and TRBJ2-2; D is unclear. V was shortened by 5 bases and J by 6 bases, with 7 bases between the two germline ends. This CDR3 spans 12 amino acids. Germline assignment: CDR1 SGHTA and CDR2 FQGNSA. DNA for the CDR3: TGTGCCAGCAGCAGAGATTCCGGGGAGCTGTTTTTT. It encodes CASSRDSGELFF.

The gene calls are TRBV28 and TRBJ1-4; 12 bases are shared with TRBD1. This CDR3 comprises 17 residues. Germline CDR1 and CDR2: MDHEN and SYDVKM. V was clipped by 4 bases and J by 8 bases; unmatched bases: 11. In DNA, the CDR3 is TGTGCCAGCAGTTCCGCCGGGACAGGGGGCTTCGGGGAAAAACTGTTTTTT. The encoded protein is CASSSAGTGGFGEKLFF.

This sequence joins TRBV28 and TRBJ2-2, with TRBD2 matching 10 bases. Germline lookup yields CDR1 MDHEN and CDR2 SYDVKM. CDR3 length: 17 residues. J gave up 1 base and V 7 bases, and 9 bases lay outside the gene matches. CDR3 residues: CASKRTSGNLNTGELFF. CDR3 in DNA: TGTGCCAGCAAAAGGACTAGCGGAAATTTGAACACCGGGGAGCTGTTTTTT.

The V call is TRBV15, the J call TRBJ2-7, with 9 bases identical to TRBD2. In germline, CDR1 is LNHNV, CDR2 YYDKDF (reference sequence). This CDR3 is 16 amino acids long. Trimming took 3 bases from V and 2 from J; bases not matched to a gene: 8. Written as DNA, the CDR3 is TGTGCCACCAGCAGTAGCGGGAGCCTCAGTCCCTACGAGCAGTACTTC. Translated: CATSSSGSLSPYEQYF.

V gene TRBV9 combines with J gene TRBJ1-4; maybe TRBD1 (5 bases). The CDR3 runs to 15 residues. The V end was cut by 3 bases, the J end by 0 bases, with 9 bases between. Germline V gene data show CDR1 as SGDLS and CDR2 as YYNGEE. As DNA, the CDR3 is TGTGCCAGCAGCGCCCGACAGACAACTAATGAAAAACTGTTTTTT. The encoded protein is CASSARQTTNEKLFF.

The V and J genes are TRBV14 and TRBJ2-6, with D possibly matching TRBD2 (6 bases). Germline V lookup: CDR1 SGHDN, CDR2 FVKESK. Trimming took off 0 bases at V and 2 bases at J, with 8 bases between the two ends. The CDR3 has 16 residues. The CDR3 spells CASSQEGGTGANVLTF. The DNA of the CDR3 is TGTGCCAGCAGCCAAGAAGGAGGGACTGGGGCCAACGTCCTGACTTTC.

This chain uses TRBV29-1 with TRBJ1-4; D call uncertain. Trimming shortened V by 6 bases and J by 4 bases, and 12 bases separated the two germline ends. The CDR3 runs to 13 residues. CDR1 and CDR2 (germline): SQVTM, ANQGSEA. The CDR3 loop is CSVSQNINEKLFF. In DNA form, the CDR3 reads TGCAGCGTCTCACAGAATATTAATGAAAAACTGTTTTTT.

The V call is TRBV11-2, the J call TRBJ2-3; 13 bases align to TRBD2. Germline V gene sequence: CDR1 SGHAT, CDR2 FQNNGV. Losses at the gene ends were 5 bases for V and 1 base for J; bases not matched to a gene: 9. This CDR3 is built from 18 residues. CDR3 in DNA: TGTGCCAGCAGCCGCGGACTAGCGGGAGCGGGAGGCACAGATACGCAGTATTTT. Translating gives CASSRGLAGAGGTDTQYF.

This chain links TRBV24-1 with TRBJ2-5, with 7 positions matching TRBD1. Unmatched junction bases numbered 4, after V lost 3 bases and J lost 4 bases. Germline CDR1 KGHDR, CDR2 SFDVKD. The CDR3 has 14 amino acids. DNA for the CDR3: TGTGCCACCAGTGATCCGACAGGGAGAGAGACCCAGTACTTC. The encoded protein is CATSDPTGRETQYF.

CDR3 sequence: CASSQDRVSWDEKLFF. The CDR3 bases are TGCGCCAGCAGCCAAGACAGGGTTAGCTGGGATGAAAAACTGTTTTTT. J is TRBJ1-4 and V is TRBV4-1; D might be TRBD1 (5 bases). V lost 0 bases, J lost 6 bases, and 14 bases lay in between. Germline CDR1 MGHRA, CDR2 YSYEKL. The CDR3 extends over 16 amino acids.

The chain employs TRBV19 and TRBJ1-5, with a tentative D call TRBD1 (5 bases). The CDR3 extends over 15 amino acids. Germline V gene sequence: CDR1 LNHDA, CDR2 SQIVND (reference sequence). With 3 bases removed from V and 4 bases from J, the gap between germline ends came to 13 bases. The CDR3 DNA reads TGTGCCAGTAGTATCGCAGGGCAACGGAATCAGCCCCAGCATTTT. This codes for CASSIAGQRNQPQHF.

The chain combines TRBV28 with TRBJ1-1; TRBD1 matches at 7 bases. The CDR3 consists of 13 residues. From germline, CDR1 is MDHEN and CDR2 SYDVKM. J gave up 8 bases and V 6 bases, and 9 bases lay outside the gene matches. CDR3 in amino acids: CASSPNRDREAFF. In DNA, the CDR3 is TGTGCCAGCAGCCCCAACCGGGACAGAGAAGCTTTCTTT.

This clone was picked up one time. The chain uses TRBV15 and TRBJ2-3; D is possibly TRBD2 (5 bases). V dropped 1 base and J dropped 5 bases, with 10 bases sitting between them. In germline, CDR1 is LNHNV, CDR2 YYDKDF (reference sequence). The CDR3 is 14 amino acids. CDR3 region: CATSRGGGKDTQYF. CDR3 coding DNA: TGTGCCACCAGCAGAGGAGGAGGTAAAGATACGCAGTATTTT.

The rearrangement links TRBV4-2 to TRBJ2-7, with D perhaps matching TRBD2 (5 bases). The CDR3 has 11 amino acids. V dropped 5 bases and J dropped 7 bases, with 9 bases sitting between them. The germline CDR1 and CDR2 sequences are LGHNA and YNFKEQ. Here the CDR3 reads CASSNRGEQYF. The CDR3, as DNA: TGTGCCAGCAGCAACAGAGGGGAGCAGTACTTC.

This chain uses TRBV7-2 with TRBJ2-1; 7 bases align to TRBD2. The V and J ends lost 8 bases and 6 bases, in that order; junction bases with no gene match: 19. The V gene's germline CDR1 is SGHTA and CDR2 FQGNSA. The CDR3 length is 17 residues. This CDR3 is CASGNSPAGASGNEQFF. The CDR3 bases are TGTGCCAGCGGGAACTCTCCGGCGGGAGCCAGCGGCAATGAGCAGTTCTTC.

V is TRBV6-5 and J is TRBJ2-7; possible D gene TRBD1, 6 bases. Germline V gene sequence: CDR1 MNHEY, CDR2 SVGAGI. CDR3 length equals 13 residues. The V and J ends lost 6 bases and 5 bases respectively, with 14 bases between them. CDR3 sequence reads: CASRDRPRDEQYF. CDR3 in DNA: TGTGCCAGCAGGGACAGACCTAGGGACGAGCAGTACTTC.

This chain connects TRBV27 to TRBJ1-2; no firm D call. V shed 5 bases and J shed 1 base, with 17 bases lying between them. The CDR3 totals 16 residues. The germline V gene encodes CDR1 MNHEY and CDR2 SMNVEV (reference sequence). The CDR3 sequence is CASSPQAGSGNYGYTF. As DNA, the CDR3 is TGTGCCAGCAGTCCCCAGGCGGGCTCTGGTAACTATGGCTACACCTTC.

The rearrangement joins TRBV28 to TRBJ1-1; 7 nucleotides align to TRBD1. J gave up 6 bases and V 7 bases, and 8 bases lay outside the gene matches. The germline V gene has CDR1 MDHEN and CDR2 SYDVKM. This CDR3 region has 13 residues. CDR3 in amino acids: CASTPTGLSEAFF. The CDR3 DNA reads as TGTGCCAGCACCCCGACAGGGCTATCTGAAGCTTTCTTT. Looking up the rest from reference TRBV28 and TRBJ1-1 gives the full variable domain: DVKVTQSSRYLVKRTGEKVFLECVQDMDHENMFWYRQDPGLGLRLIYFSYDVKMKEKGDIPEGYSVSREKKERFSLILESASTNQTSMYLCASTPTGLSEAFFGQGTRLTVV.

DNA for the CDR3: TGTGCCAGCAGCACGGGATTGAACACTGAAGCTTTCTTT. Its protein is CASSTGLNTEAFF. V and J are TRBV5-6 and TRBJ1-1; D uncertain. Trimming cost V 4 bases and J 0 bases, with 7 bases left between them. The germline V gene has CDR1 SGHDT and CDR2 YYEEEE. This CDR3 is 13 amino acids long.

The V call is TRBV19, the J call TRBJ1-4; 8 bases align to TRBD1. Germline V lookup: CDR1 LNHDA, CDR2 SQIVND (reference sequence). V dropped 5 bases and J dropped 7; count of bases not matched to a gene: 6. This CDR3 region has 14 residues. Here the CDR3 DNA reads TGTGCCAGTAGTCCTTCGACAGGGGCTGAAAAACTGTTTTTT. Translation gives CASSPSTGAEKLFF. Drawing the rest from reference TRBV19 and TRBJ1-4, the complete variable domain is DGGITQSPKYLFRKEGQNVTLSCEQNLNHDAMYWYRQDPGQGLRLIYYSQIVNDFQKGDIAEGYSVSREKKESFPLTVTSAQKNPTAFYLCASSPSTGAEKLFFGSGTQLSVL.

This rearrangement joins TRBV28 to TRBJ2-7; tentative D call: TRBD1 (5 bases). The germline V gene has CDR1 MDHEN and CDR2 SYDVKM. The CDR3 sequence is 15 residues long. Trimming cost V 7 bases and J 4 bases, with 20 bases left between them. The DNA for the CDR3 is TGTGCCAGCACCACTTCCCCGGGTAAGGGGTACGAGCAGTACTTC. Encoded protein: CASTTSPGKGYEQYF. Variable domain in full (rest from reference TRBV28 and TRBJ2-7): DVKVTQSSRYLVKRTGEKVFLECVQDMDHENMFWYRQDPGLGLRLIYFSYDVKMKEKGDIPEGYSVSREKKERFSLILESASTNQTSMYLCASTTSPGKGYEQYFGPGTRLTVT.